This T cell receptor beta chain was profiled in a study of T cell responses to AZD1222 COVID-19 vaccine. CDR1 is LNHDA and CDR2 is SQIVND in the germline V gene (reference sequence). There are 14 residues in the CDR3. The J segment lost 1 base and the V segment lost 7 bases, leaving 6 bases of the junction unmatched. Clones were sequenced by immunoSEQ multiplex PCR, and TCRdb holds only the in-frame ones, with some missing. This table has about 130,000 clones, 80% to 95% appearing once. Sequencing used peripheral blood, obtained 28 days after the second AZD1222 dose. This TCR was recovered from an adult who received the AZD1222 COVID-19 vaccine. The chain joins TRBV19 to TRBJ1-1; TRBD1 matches at 7 bases. DNA for the CDR3: TGTGCCAGTAAAAGACAGGGCCCGAACACTGAAGCTTTCTTT. This gives the protein CASKRQGPNTEAFF.